These T cell receptor beta chains were read from a single sample in a study of T cells after yellow fever vaccination. From the 5' RACE reads, TCRdb called clonotypes with MiXCR, one entry per CDR3 protein. The sample lists a few hundred thousand distinct CDR3 sequences, less than 9.5% occurring once. The sequencing here drew on CD4+ T cells sorted from PBMCs, taken 5 days after the yellow fever booster vaccination. The receptors derive from a man between 18 and 35 years old who received the YFV17D yellow fever vaccine. Each CDR3 is given with its conserved first and last residue. The D gene is left open where the match is weak. The listing skips clone size in some rows; elsewhere it reads once, few, many or a size class.

>TRBV19|.|TRBJ1-1|14|TRBD1
CASRKGQVYTEAFF
TGTGCCAGTAGAAAGGGACAGGTATACACTGAAGCTTTCTTT
>TRBV7-6|few|TRBJ2-5|14|.
CASSLQQGGETQYF
TGTGCCAGCAGCCTTCAACAGGGTGGAGAGACCCAGTACTTC
>TRBV5-1|many|TRBJ2-5|15|TRBD1
CASSSTGTGEETQYF
TGCGCCAGCAGCAGTACCGGGACAGGAGAAGAGACCCAGTACTTC
>TRBV29-1|few|TRBJ1-6|13|.
CSVMEDYNSPLHF
TGCAGCGTGATGGAAGACTATAATTCACCCCTCCACTTT
>TRBV7-2|few|TRBJ1-1|16|TRBD1
CASSTHRGQSNTEAFF
TGTGCCAGCAGCACTCACAGGGGGCAGAGTAACACTGAAGCTTTCTTT
>TRBV19|few|TRBJ2-2|15|.
CASSILGGATGELFF
TGTGCCAGTAGTATCCTGGGCGGGGCCACCGGGGAGCTGTTTTTT
>TRBV9|many|TRBJ2-5|14|TRBD2
CASSVAGGYETQYF
TGTGCCAGCAGCGTGGCGGGGGGCTATGAGACCCAGTACTTC
>TRBV7-3|.|TRBJ2-7|21|.
CGSSLSPPVGRGHHPDYEQYF
TGTGGCAGCAGCTTATCCCCGCCCGTTGGCAGGGGACATCACCCAGACTACGAGCAGTACTTC
>TRBV7-9|.|TRBJ2-4|13|.
CASSLAGSSIQYF
TGTGCCAGCAGCTTAGCAGGCTCCTCCATTCAGTACTTC
>TRBV12-3/TRBV12-4|many|TRBJ2-5|14|TRBD2
CASSSRLAGETQYF
TGTGCCAGCAGTTCCCGACTAGCGGGAGAGACCCAGTACTTC
>TRBV18|.|TRBJ2-5|14|.
CASSPQKNQETQYF
TGTGCCAGCTCGCCTCAGAAAAACCAAGAGACCCAGTACTTC